Reported below is one T cell receptor (beta chain). The antigen is undetermined. With the 5' RACE reads reprocessed, TCRdb shows one record per CDR3 protein and no DNA. The repertoire table contains more than 300,000 distinct CDR3 sequences. Phlebotomy per donor yielded a single 2.5 ml blood sample. RNA in its total form was extracted from whole blood, and T cells were not sorted. The sample originates from a study of monozygotic twins with inflammatory bowel disease. Study-level findings and limits: Among the T cells, different subtypes could not be distinguished.

The V gene's germline CDR1 is LGHNA and CDR2 YNFKEQ. This CDR3 is built from 12 residues. The rearrangement links TRBV4-2 to TRBJ1-2. Material: blood. The TCR was taken from a human donor with ulcerative colitis or Crohn's disease, or a healthy co-twin of an affected twin (not recorded which). CDR3 sequence reads: CASSLTNYGYTF.